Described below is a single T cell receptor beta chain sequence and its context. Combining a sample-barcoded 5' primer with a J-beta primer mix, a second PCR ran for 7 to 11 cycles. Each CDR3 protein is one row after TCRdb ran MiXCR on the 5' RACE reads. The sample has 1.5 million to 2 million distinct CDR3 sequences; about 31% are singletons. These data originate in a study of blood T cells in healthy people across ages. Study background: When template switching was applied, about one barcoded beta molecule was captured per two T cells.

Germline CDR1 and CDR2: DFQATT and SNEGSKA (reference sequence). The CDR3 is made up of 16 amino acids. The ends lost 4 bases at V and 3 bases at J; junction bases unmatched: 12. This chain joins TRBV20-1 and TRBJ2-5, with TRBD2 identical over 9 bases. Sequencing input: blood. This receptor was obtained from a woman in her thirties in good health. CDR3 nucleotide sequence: TGCAGTGCTAAGGGGGGTAGCGGGGGAAATAAAGAGACCCAGTACTTC. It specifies CSAKGGSGGNKETQYF.